The 15 T cell receptor beta chains in this list originate from one sample, sequenced in a study of control samples from healthy donors and cancer patients. The repertoire was sequenced with immunoSEQ multiplex PCR; TCRdb's copy has only in-frame clones and lacks some. The sample contains about 120,000 clones, about 90% of which appear only once. Sample: blood. The receptors come from a man aged 50 to 60 in good health.

CDR3 amino acids: CSVSDGTYEQYF. In DNA, the CDR3 is TGCAGCGTTTCGGACGGGACCTACGAGCAGTACTTC. The J gene is TRBJ2-7, the V gene TRBV29-1; possibly TRBD2 for D (5 bases). CDR1 is SQVTM, CDR2 ANQGSEA, per germline. CDR3 length: 12 amino acids. With 5 bases removed from V and 2 bases from J, the gap between germline ends came to 10 bases.

This clone was picked up a small number of times. Other DNA variants within this sample encode the same CDR3. This chain connects TRBV5-5 to TRBJ1-1, with D hard to call. Germline-derived CDR1 and CDR2 are SGHKS and YYEKEE (reference sequence). The CDR3 runs to 13 residues. Trimming removed 0 bases from V and 1 base from J, with 4 bases in between. CDR3 bases: TGTGCCAGCAGCTTGGGAGGGAACACTGAAGCTTTCTTT. This encodes CASSLGGNTEAFF.

The genes are TRBV6-6 and TRBJ1-1; D call uncertain. The V end was cut by 2 bases, the J end by 2 bases, with 9 bases between. CDR1 is MNHNY and CDR2 is SVGAGI in the germline V gene (reference sequence). The CDR3 totals 14 residues. The CDR3 DNA sequence: TGTGCCAGCAGTTACGGAGTTTATAACACTGAAGCTTTCTTT. It specifies CASSYGVYNTEAFF.

This sequence joins TRBV5-1 and TRBJ2-7; possible D gene TRBD1, 6 bases. There are 16 residues in the CDR3. Per germline, CDR1 SGHRS and CDR2 YFSETQ. Between the trimmed V and J ends, which lost 1 base and 2 bases, there was a span of 16 bases. The DNA of the CDR3 is TGCGCCAGCAGCTTGCGTCCCAGGGGACGGGCCTACGAGCAGTACTTC. Encoded protein: CASSLRPRGRAYEQYF.

J is TRBJ2-1 and V is TRBV6-6; D call uncertain. The CDR3 is 11 residues long. CDR1 MNHNY and CDR2 SVGAGI come from the germline V gene (reference sequence). The V end lost 10 bases, the J end lost 5 bases, and 9 bases lay between the germline ends. The CDR3 sequence is CATSQDNEQFF. For the CDR3, the DNA is TGTGCCACAAGCCAAGACAATGAGCAGTTCTTC.

This sequence joins TRBV3-1 (or the pseudogene TRBV3-2) and TRBJ2-1, with TRBD2 matching over 12 bases. J lost 6 bases, V lost 4 bases, and 7 bases had no gene match. Germline CDR1 and CDR2: LGHDT and YNNKEL (reference sequence). There are 16 residues in the CDR3. The CDR3 sequence: CASSPQLAGGTNEQFF. The DNA of the CDR3 is TGTGCCAGCAGCCCACAACTAGCGGGGGGCACCAATGAGCAGTTCTTC.

This sequence joins TRBV5-1 and TRBJ2-1; D uncertain. The ends were cut back, 4 bases at V and 1 base at J, with 12 bases in the middle. The CDR3 contains 15 residues. Germline V CDR1 and CDR2: SGHRS, YFSETQ. CDR3 loop: CASSPLGPSYNEQFF. The CDR3 nucleotides read TGCGCCAGCAGCCCACTTGGTCCGTCCTACAATGAGCAGTTCTTC.

On this clone: Other nucleotide sequences in the sample specify the same CDR3. V gene TRBV15 combines with J gene TRBJ2-5; 9 bases line up with TRBD2. The CDR3 is made up of 15 amino acids. V shed 1 base and J 5 bases; nucleotides not matched to a gene: 5. In germline, CDR1 is LNHNV, CDR2 YYDKDF (reference sequence). This chain's CDR3 is CATSRGGGAGETQYF. CDR3 bases: TGTGCCACCAGCAGAGGCGGGGGGGCTGGGGAGACCCAGTACTTC.

The chain combines TRBV5-1 with TRBJ1-1; 8 positions agree with TRBD1. Germline CDR1 SGHRS, CDR2 YFSETQ. V shed 4 bases, J shed 0 bases, and the junction held 2 bases outside the gene matches. The CDR3 length is 14 residues. The CDR3 region is CASSVDRVNTEAFF. The CDR3 DNA sequence: TGCGCCAGCAGCGTGGACAGGGTGAACACTGAAGCTTTCTTT.

The rearrangement joins TRBV6-2 or TRBV6-3 to TRBJ1-1, with a possible D match to TRBD1 (5 bases). Trimming pared 0 bases from V and 5 bases from J, leaving 10 bases between. The CDR3 consists of 14 residues. CDR1 and CDR2 from the germline V gene are MNHEY and SVGEGT. Here the CDR3 reads CASSYSGGRTEAFF. In DNA form, the CDR3 reads TGTGCCAGCAGTTACTCTGGGGGACGGACTGAAGCTTTCTTT.

Details on this clone: This specimen includes other DNA sequences encoding the same CDR3. The CDR3 coding sequence is TGTGCCAGCAGTGACGGCTACGAGCAGTACTTC. It specifies CASSDGYEQYF. This sequence joins TRBV6-1 and TRBJ2-7; D call uncertain. Per the germline V gene, CDR1 is MNHNS and CDR2 is SASEGT. Trimming took off 3 bases at V and 3 bases at J, with 3 bases between the two ends. The CDR3 spans 11 residues.

This chain joins TRBV5-1 and TRBJ2-2; TRBD1 aligns across 7 bases. With 4 bases clipped from V and 4 bases from J, the junction kept 19 bases outside the gene matches. The CDR3 totals 19 residues. Germline V lookup: CDR1 SGHRS, CDR2 YFSETQ. CDR3 sequence reads: CASSAPMTGTRLLTGELFF. The CDR3 DNA reads as TGCGCCAGCAGCGCGCCCATGACAGGGACCCGGCTTCTCACCGGGGAGCTGTTTTTT.

This clone was recorded once. The genes are TRBV10-2 and TRBJ2-3; D remains ambiguous. V was shortened by 4 bases and J by 6 bases, with 8 bases between the two germline ends. The CDR3 sequence is 12 residues long. The germline gives CDR1 WSHSY, CDR2 SAAADI. CDR3 in amino acids: CASSGYGDTQYF. CDR3 in DNA: TGCGCCAGCAGTGGGTATGGCGATACGCAGTATTTT.

The chain is built from TRBV5-4 and TRBJ2-7; TRBD1 matches 8 bases. This CDR3 has 15 residues. Trimming removed 0 bases from V and 2 bases from J; junction bases left unmatched: 4. CDR1 is SGHNT, CDR2 YYREEE, per germline (reference sequence). The CDR3 nucleotides read TGTGCCAGCAGCTTGGGCGGACAGGGTCCCTACGAGCAGTACTTC. Its protein product is CASSLGGQGPYEQYF.

V gene TRBV29-1 combines with J gene TRBJ2-7, with D perhaps TRBD1 (5 bases). The CDR3 consists of 14 residues. V gave up 4 bases and J gave up 0 bases, with 13 bases separating them. From germline, CDR1 is SQVTM and CDR2 ANQGSEA. CDR3 sequence reads: CSVGQGTSSYEQYF. As DNA, the CDR3 is TGCAGCGTTGGTCAGGGAACTTCCTCCTACGAGCAGTACTTC.